The next 4 T cell receptor beta chains were all read from a single sample in a study of OX40 agonist ivuxolimab in advanced cancers. TCRdb's copy holds only in-frame clones and misses some; the assay was immunoSEQ multiplex PCR. This sample has 95,000 to 100,000 clones, with more than 85% found just once. The sequencing used CD4+ or CD8+ T cells sorted from blood, collected in a trial of the OX40 agonist ivuxolimab. The receptor source for this set is an adult with an advanced solid tumor such as melanoma, head and neck, liver or kidney cancer.

Only one count was recorded for this clone. The chain employs TRBV7-2 and TRBJ1-3; D possibly corresponds to TRBD1 (5 bases). The CDR3 consists of 17 residues. The V end was cut by 5 bases, the J end by 0 bases, with 17 bases between. CDR1 and CDR2 (germline): SGHTA, FQGNSA. CDR3 in amino acids: CASSLRGGYFSGNTIYF. The CDR3 nucleotides are TGTGCCAGCAGCCTAAGGGGCGGATACTTCTCTGGAAACACCATATATTTT.

The chain combines TRBV5-1 with TRBJ1-1, with 8 bases lining up with TRBD1. Germline-derived CDR1 and CDR2 are SGHRS and YFSETQ. V gave up 0 bases and J gave up 5 bases; unmatched junction bases: 3. This CDR3 spans 14 amino acids. CDR3 coding DNA: TGCGCCAGCAGCTTGGGCTACAGGGGGACTGAAGCTTTCTTT. This sequence encodes CASSLGYRGTEAFF.

In this sample, this clone turned up a few times. V is TRBV7-2 and J is TRBJ1-5; D uncertain. Trimming stripped 2 bases from V and 5 bases from J, with 7 bases between. The V gene's germline CDR1 is SGHTA and CDR2 FQGNSA. This CDR3 region has 13 residues. CDR3 residues: CASSLKGYQPQHF. Written as DNA, the CDR3 is TGTGCCAGCAGCTTAAAGGGTTATCAGCCCCAGCATTTT.

The rearrangement uses TRBV6-1 and TRBJ1-5, with TRBD1 identical over 7 bases. CDR1 is MNHNS, CDR2 SASEGT, per germline. The CDR3 is made up of 17 amino acids. V gave up 1 base and J gave up 6 bases; unmatched junction bases: 12. CDR3 sequence: CASSEVPTTGSGQPQHF. The CDR3 DNA follows: TGTGCCAGCAGTGAAGTGCCCACGACAGGGTCGGGTCAGCCCCAGCATTTT.